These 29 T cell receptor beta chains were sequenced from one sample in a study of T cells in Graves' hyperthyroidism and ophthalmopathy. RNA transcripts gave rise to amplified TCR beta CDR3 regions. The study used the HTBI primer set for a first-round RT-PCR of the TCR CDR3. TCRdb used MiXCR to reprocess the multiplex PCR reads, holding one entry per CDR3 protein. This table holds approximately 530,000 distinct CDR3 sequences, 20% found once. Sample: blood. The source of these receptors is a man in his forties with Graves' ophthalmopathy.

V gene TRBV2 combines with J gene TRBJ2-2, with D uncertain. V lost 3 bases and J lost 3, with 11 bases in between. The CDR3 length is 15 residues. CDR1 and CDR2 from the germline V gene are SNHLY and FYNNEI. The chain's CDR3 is CASSDRITYTGELFF. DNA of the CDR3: TGTGCCAGCAGTGACAGGATTACCTACACCGGGGAGCTGTTTTTT.

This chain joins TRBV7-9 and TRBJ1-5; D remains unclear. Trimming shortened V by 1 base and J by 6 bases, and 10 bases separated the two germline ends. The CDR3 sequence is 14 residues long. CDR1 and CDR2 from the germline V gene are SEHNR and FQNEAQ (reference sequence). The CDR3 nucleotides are TGTGCCAGCAGCTTAGACTCAGTTCGTCAGCCCCAGCATTTT. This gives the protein CASSLDSVRQPQHF.

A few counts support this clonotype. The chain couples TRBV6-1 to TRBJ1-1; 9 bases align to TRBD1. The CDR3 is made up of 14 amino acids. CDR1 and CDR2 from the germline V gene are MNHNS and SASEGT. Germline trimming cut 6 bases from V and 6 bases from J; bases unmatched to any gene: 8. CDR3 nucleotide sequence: TGTGCCAGCAGCATGGACAGGGGTACCTCTGAAGCTTTCTTT. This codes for CASSMDRGTSEAFF.

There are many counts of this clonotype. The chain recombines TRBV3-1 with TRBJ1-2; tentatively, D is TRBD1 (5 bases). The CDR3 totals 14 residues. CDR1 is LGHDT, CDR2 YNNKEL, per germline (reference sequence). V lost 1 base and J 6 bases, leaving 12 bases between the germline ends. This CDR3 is CASSQAGRVDGYTF. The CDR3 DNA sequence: TGTGCCAGCAGCCAAGCAGGCAGGGTGGATGGCTACACCTTC.

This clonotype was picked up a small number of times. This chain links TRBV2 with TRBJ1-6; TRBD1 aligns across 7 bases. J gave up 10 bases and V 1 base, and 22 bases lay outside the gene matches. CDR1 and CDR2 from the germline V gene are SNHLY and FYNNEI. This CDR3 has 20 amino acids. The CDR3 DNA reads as TGTGCCAGCAGTGAAGTGGGATTTTTCGGGGCGACAGGGAGGTACTCACCCCTCCACTTT. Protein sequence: CASSEVGFFGATGRYSPLHF.

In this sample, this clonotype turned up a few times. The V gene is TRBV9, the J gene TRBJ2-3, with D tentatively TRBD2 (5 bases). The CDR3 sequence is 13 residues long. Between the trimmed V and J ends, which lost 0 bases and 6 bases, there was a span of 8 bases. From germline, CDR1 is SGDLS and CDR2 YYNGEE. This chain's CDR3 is CASSVVSADTQYF. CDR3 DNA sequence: TGTGCCAGCAGCGTAGTTAGCGCGGATACGCAGTATTTT.

CDR3 nucleotides: TGTGCCAGCAGCCTTTCTTTTCAGAAGGGTGAGCAGTTCTTC. Its translation: CASSLSFQKGEQFF. The gene calls are TRBV7-8 and TRBJ2-1; D remains unclear. The length of the CDR3 is 14 residues. The V gene lost 5 bases and the J gene lost 9 bases, with 17 bases spanning the gap. CDR1 SGHVS and CDR2 FQNEAQ come from the germline V gene.

CDR3 sequence reads: CASSSLEGDQETQYF. DNA of the CDR3: TGTGCCAGCAGCTCCCTCGAGGGGGACCAAGAGACCCAGTACTTC. V and J are TRBV11-2 and TRBJ2-5, with D perhaps matching TRBD1 (6 bases). V lost 4 bases and J 0 bases, leaving 12 bases between the germline ends. The germline V gene encodes CDR1 SGHAT and CDR2 FQNNGV. CDR3 length: 15 amino acids.

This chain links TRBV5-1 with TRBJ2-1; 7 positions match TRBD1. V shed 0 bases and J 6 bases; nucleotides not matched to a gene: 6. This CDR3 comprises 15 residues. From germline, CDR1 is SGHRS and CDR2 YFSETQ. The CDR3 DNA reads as TGCGCCAGCAGCTTGGGGCTGACAGGGAGCAATGAGCAGTTCTTC. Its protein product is CASSLGLTGSNEQFF. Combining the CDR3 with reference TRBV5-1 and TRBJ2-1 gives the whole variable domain KAGVTQTPRYLIKTRGQQVTLSCSPISGHRSVSWYQQTPGQGLQFLFEYFSETQRNKGNFPGRFSGRQFSNSRSEMNVSTLELGDSALYLCASSLGLTGSNEQFFGPGTRLTVL.

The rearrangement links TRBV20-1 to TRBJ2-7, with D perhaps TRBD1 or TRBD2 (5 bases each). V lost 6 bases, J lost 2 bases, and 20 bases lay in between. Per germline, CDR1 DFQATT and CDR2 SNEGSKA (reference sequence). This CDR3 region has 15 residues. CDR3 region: CSAIPRDEIPYEQYF. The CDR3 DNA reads TGCAGTGCAATTCCCCGGGACGAAATACCCTACGAGCAGTACTTC.

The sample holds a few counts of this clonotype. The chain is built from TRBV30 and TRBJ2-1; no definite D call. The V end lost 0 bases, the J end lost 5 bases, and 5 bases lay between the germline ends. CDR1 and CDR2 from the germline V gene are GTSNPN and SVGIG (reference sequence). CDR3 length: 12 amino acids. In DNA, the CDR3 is TGTGCCTGGAGTGTACGGAACAATGAGCAGTTCTTC. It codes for CAWSVRNNEQFF.

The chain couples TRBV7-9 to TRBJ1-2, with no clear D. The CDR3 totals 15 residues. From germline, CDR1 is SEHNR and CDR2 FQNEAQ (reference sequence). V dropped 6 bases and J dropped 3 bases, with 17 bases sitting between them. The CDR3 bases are TGTGCCAGCAGTCCACACGTACTTATAGACTATGGCTACACCTTC. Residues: CASSPHVLIDYGYTF.

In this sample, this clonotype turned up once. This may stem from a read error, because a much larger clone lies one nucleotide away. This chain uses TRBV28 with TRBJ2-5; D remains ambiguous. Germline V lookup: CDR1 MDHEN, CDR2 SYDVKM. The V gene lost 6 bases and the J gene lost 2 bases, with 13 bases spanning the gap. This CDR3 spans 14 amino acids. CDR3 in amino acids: CASRKVRLQETQYF. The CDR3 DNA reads TGTGCCAGCAGGAAAGTTCGTCTGCAAGAGACCCAGTACTTC.

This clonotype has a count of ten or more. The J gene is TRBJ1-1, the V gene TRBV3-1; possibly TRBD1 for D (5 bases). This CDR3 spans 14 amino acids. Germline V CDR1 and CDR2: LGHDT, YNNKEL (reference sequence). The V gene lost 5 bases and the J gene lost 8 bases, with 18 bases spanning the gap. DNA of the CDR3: TGTGCCAGCAGCAGACGAGGGCAGGGTCGGGAAGCTTTCTTT. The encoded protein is CASSRRGQGREAFF.

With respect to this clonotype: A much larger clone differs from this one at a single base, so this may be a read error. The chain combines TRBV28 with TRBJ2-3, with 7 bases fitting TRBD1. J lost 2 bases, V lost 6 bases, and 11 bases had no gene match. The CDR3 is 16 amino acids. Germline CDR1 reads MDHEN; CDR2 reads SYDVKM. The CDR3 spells CASSDAQGVITDTQYF. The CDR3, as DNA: TGTGCCAGCAGCGATGCGCAGGGGGTCATCACAGATACGCAGTATTTT.

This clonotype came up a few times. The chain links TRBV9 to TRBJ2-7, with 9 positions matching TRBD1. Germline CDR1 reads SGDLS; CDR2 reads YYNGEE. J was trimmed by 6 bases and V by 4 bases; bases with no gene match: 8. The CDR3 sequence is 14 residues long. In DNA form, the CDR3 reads TGTGCCAGCAGCCTTAGACAGGGGGATAGCGAGCAGTACTTC. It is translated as CASSLRQGDSEQYF.

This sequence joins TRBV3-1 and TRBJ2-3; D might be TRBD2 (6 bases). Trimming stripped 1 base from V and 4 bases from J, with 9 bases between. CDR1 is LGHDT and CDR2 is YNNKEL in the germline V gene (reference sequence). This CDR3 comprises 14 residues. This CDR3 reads CASSQVRGSDTQYF. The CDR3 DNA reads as TGTGCCAGCAGCCAAGTTCGGGGGTCAGATACGCAGTATTTT.

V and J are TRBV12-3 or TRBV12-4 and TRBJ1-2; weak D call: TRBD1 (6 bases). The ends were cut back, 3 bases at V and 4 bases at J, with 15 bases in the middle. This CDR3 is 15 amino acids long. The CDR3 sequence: CASSFGGGLLYGYTF. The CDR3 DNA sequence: TGTGCCAGCAGTTTCGGGGGGGGGCTTCTCTATGGCTACACCTTC.

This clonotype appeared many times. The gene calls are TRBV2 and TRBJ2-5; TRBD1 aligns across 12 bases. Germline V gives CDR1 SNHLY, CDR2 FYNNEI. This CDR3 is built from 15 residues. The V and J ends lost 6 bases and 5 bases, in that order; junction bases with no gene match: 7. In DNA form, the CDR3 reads TGTGCCAGCAGGGCAACCGGGACAGGGGGCGAGACCCAGTACTTC. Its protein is CASRATGTGGETQYF.

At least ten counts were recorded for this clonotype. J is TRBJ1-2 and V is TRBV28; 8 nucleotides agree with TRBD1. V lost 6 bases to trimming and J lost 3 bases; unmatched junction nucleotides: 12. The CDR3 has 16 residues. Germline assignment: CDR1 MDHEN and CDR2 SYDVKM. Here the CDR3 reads CASSPPPQGADYGYTF. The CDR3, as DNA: TGTGCCAGCAGCCCTCCCCCCCAGGGGGCCGACTATGGCTACACCTTC.

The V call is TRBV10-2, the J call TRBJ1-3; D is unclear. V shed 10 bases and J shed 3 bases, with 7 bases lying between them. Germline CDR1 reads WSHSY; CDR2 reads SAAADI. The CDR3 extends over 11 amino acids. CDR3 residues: CATWNGNTIYF. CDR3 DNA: TGCGCCACTTGGAATGGAAACACCATATATTTT.

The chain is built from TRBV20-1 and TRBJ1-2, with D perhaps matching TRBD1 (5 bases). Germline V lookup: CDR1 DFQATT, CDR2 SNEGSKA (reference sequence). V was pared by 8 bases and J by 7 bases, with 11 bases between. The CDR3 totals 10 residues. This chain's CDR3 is CSPLGAGYTF. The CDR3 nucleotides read TGCAGTCCCTTAGGGGCTGGCTACACCTTC.

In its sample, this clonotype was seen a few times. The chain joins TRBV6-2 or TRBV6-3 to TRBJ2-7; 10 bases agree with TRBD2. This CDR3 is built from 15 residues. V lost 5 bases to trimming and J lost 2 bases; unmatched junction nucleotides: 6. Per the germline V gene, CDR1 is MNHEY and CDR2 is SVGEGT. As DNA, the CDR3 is TGTGCCAGCAGTACCCGGACTAGCGGCGCCTACGAGCAGTACTTC. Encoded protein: CASSTRTSGAYEQYF.

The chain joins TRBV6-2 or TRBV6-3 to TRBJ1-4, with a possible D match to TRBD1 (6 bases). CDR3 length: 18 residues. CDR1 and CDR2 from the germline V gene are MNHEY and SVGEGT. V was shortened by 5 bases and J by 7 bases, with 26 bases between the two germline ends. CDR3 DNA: TGTGCCAGCAGTCCTCGGGGACCGGGACATACCCTATCTGAAAAACTGTTTTTT. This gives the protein CASSPRGPGHTLSEKLFF.

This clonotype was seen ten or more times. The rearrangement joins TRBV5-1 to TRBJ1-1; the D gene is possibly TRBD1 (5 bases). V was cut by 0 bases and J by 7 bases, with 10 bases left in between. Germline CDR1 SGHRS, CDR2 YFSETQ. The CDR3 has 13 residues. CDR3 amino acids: CASSLGFDSEAFF. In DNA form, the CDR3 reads TGCGCCAGCAGCTTGGGGTTCGACAGTGAAGCTTTCTTT.

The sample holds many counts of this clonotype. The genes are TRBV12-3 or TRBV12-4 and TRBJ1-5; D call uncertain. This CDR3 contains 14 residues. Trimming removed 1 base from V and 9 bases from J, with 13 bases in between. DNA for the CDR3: TGTGCCAGCAGTTTAGAAATAGCAGGATGGCCCCAGCATTTT. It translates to CASSLEIAGWPQHF.

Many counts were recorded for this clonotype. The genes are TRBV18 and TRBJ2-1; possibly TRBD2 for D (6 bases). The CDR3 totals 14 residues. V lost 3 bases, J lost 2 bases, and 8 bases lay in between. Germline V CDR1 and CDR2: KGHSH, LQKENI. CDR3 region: CASSPRTTYNEQFF. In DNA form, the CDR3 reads TGTGCCAGCTCACCTAGGACTACCTACAATGAGCAGTTCTTC.

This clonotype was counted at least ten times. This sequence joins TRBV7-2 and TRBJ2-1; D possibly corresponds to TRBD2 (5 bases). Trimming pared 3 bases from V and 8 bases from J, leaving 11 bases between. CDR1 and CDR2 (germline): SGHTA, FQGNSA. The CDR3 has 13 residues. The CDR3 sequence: CASSFSGWHEQFF. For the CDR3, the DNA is TGTGCCAGCAGCTTTTCGGGGTGGCATGAGCAGTTCTTC.

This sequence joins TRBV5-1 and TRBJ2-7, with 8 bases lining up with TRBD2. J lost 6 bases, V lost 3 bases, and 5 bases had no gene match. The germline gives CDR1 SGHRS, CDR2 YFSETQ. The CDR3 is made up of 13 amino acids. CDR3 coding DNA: TGCGCCAGCAGCTGGGAAGCGGGAGTCGAGCAGTACTTC. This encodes CASSWEAGVEQYF.